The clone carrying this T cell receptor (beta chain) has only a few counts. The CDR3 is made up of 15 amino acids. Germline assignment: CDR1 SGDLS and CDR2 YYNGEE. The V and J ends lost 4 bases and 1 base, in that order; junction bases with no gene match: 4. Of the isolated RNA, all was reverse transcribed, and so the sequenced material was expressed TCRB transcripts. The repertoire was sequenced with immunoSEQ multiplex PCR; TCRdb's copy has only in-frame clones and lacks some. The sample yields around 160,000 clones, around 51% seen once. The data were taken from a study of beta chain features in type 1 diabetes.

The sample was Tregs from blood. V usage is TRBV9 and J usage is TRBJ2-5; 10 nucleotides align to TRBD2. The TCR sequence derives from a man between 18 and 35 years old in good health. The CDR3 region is CASSRTSGAQETQYF. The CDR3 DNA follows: TGTGCCAGCAGCCGAACTAGCGGGGCCCAAGAGACCCAGTACTTC.